This passage covers 16 T cell receptor beta chains from one sample sequenced in a study of cytomegalovirus exposure and HLA in healthy donors (dated by TCRdb to between 2016 and 2019). Library method: the immunoSEQ multiplex PCR assay. The multiplex PCR relied on a mix of 60 forward primers for TCR Vbeta segments and 13 reverse primers for TCR Jbeta segments. What TCRdb holds here is the immuneACCESS table cut down to in-frame rearrangements. Part of the clones is not present; checked against another copy, under half of the missing clones reflect an unresolved V gene, and the others are unexplained. Present in this sample are 80,000 to 95,000 clones, around nine tenths of which were seen just once. The top ten clonotypes cover approximately 10% of the sample. Sequencing was done on a sample of PBMCs. These receptors all come from a man aged 25 to 40 in good health and CMV-seropositive.

The table lists this clone with a count of one. CDR3 sequence reads: CASTGTGGTYEQYF. CDR3 nucleotide sequence: TGTGCCAGTACCGGGACAGGGGGCACCTACGAGCAGTACTTC. The rearrangement joins TRBV19 to TRBJ2-7; 12 bases align to TRBD1. The CDR3 has 14 amino acids. Looked up from germline, CDR1 is LNHDA and CDR2 is SQIVND (reference sequence). The ends lost 7 bases at V and 2 bases at J; junction bases unmatched: 3.

This clone was seen just once. CDR3 protein: CASSTGDRNTGELFF. The DNA of the CDR3 is TGCGCCAGCAGCACAGGGGACCGGAACACCGGGGAGCTGTTTTTT. The chain recombines TRBV5-1 with TRBJ2-2, with TRBD1 matching over 7 bases. J gave up 1 base and V 4 bases, and 4 bases lay outside the gene matches. CDR1 is SGHRS and CDR2 is YFSETQ in the germline V gene. The CDR3 has 15 residues.

This rearrangement joins TRBV2 to TRBJ1-5; 8 bases line up with TRBD1. Unmatched junction bases numbered 7, after V lost 6 bases and J lost 6 bases. CDR1 and CDR2 (germline): SNHLY, FYNNEI. This CDR3 is built from 14 residues. CDR3 DNA sequence: TGTGCCAGCAGCGCAACAGGGGGGAGTCAGCCCCAGCATTTT. Encoded protein: CASSATGGSQPQHF.

The rearrangement joins TRBV2 to TRBJ2-7; TRBD1 might be the D (7 bases). Trimming took off 7 bases at V and 4 bases at J, with 17 bases between the two ends. The CDR3 has 14 residues. Germline loops: CDR1 SNHLY, CDR2 FYNNEI. CDR3 amino acids: CASTGQAGPYEQYF. The DNA for the CDR3 is TGTGCCAGCACCGGACAGGCGGGGCCTTACGAGCAGTACTTC. The variable domain in full, with the rest retrieved from reference TRBV2 and TRBJ2-7, is EPEVTQTPSHQVTQMGQEVILRCVPISNHLYFYWYRQILGQKVEFLVSFYNNEISEKSEIFDDQFSVERPDGSNFTLKIRSTKLEDSAMYFCASTGQAGPYEQYFGPGTRLTVT.

CDR3 residues: CASSLVGTSTYEQYF. The CDR3 DNA reads TGTGCCAGCAGTTTAGTCGGGACAAGTACCTACGAGCAGTACTTC. This chain uses TRBV28 with TRBJ2-7; D perhaps matches TRBD1 (6 bases). This CDR3 comprises 15 residues. Trimming pared 2 bases from V and 2 bases from J, leaving 13 bases between. Germline CDR1 and CDR2: MDHEN and SYDVKM. Full variable domain (remainder filled in from reference TRBV28 and TRBJ2-7): DVKVTQSSRYLVKRTGEKVFLECVQDMDHENMFWYRQDPGLGLRLIYFSYDVKMKEKGDIPEGYSVSREKKERFSLILESASTNQTSMYLCASSLVGTSTYEQYFGPGTRLTVT.

V gene TRBV30 combines with J gene TRBJ1-4; the match to TRBD1 covers 9 bases. Germline-derived CDR1 and CDR2 are GTSNPN and SVGIG (reference sequence). The CDR3 runs 18 residues. Trimming removed 4 bases from V and 6 bases from J; junction bases left unmatched: 18. CDR3 sequence: CAWNSFSGTGKEDEKLFF. The CDR3 DNA reads TGTGCCTGGAATTCATTTTCCGGGACAGGGAAGGAGGATGAAAAACTGTTTTTT. The full variable domain, completed using reference TRBV30 and TRBJ1-4, is SQTIHQWPATLVQPVGSPLSLECTVEGTSNPNLYWYRQAAGRGLQLLFYSVGIGQISSEVPQNLSASRPQDRQFILSSKKLLLSDSGFYLCAWNSFSGTGKEDEKLFFGSGTQLSVL.

This clone has just a few counts. The rearrangement joins TRBV5-1 to TRBJ1-1; 8 nucleotides line up with TRBD1. V lost 8 bases and J lost 4; bases outside the gene matches: 10. The CDR3 consists of 14 residues. Germline V CDR1 and CDR2: SGHRS, YFSETQ. Here the CDR3 DNA reads TGCGCCAGTGGATCAGGGGGCGGGAGCACTGAAGCTTTCTTT. It yields the protein CASGSGGGSTEAFF.

This clone was observed once. The rearrangement joins TRBV27 to TRBJ2-3; 7 bases map to TRBD2. V was pared by 3 bases and J by 4 bases, with 16 bases of the junction left unmatched. The length of the CDR3 is 18 residues. CDR1 and CDR2 (germline): MNHEY, SMNVEV (reference sequence). CDR3 sequence: CASSFGAGELVSADTQYF. The DNA for the CDR3 is TGTGCCAGCAGTTTCGGGGCGGGAGAGCTGGTAAGCGCAGATACGCAGTATTTT.

V and J are TRBV7-3 and TRBJ2-1; 11 bases are a match to TRBD2. The CDR3 spans 17 residues. CDR1 SGHTA and CDR2 FQGTGA come from the germline V gene. With 5 bases clipped from V and 0 bases from J, the junction kept 6 bases outside the gene matches. The DNA of the CDR3 is TGTGCCAGCAGCCCCCGACTAGCGGGGAGCTCCTACAATGAGCAGTTCTTC. Its translation is CASSPRLAGSSYNEQFF.

J is TRBJ2-7 and V is TRBV7-6, with 11 bases identical to TRBD1. The CDR3 is made up of 14 amino acids. J lost 4 bases, V lost 5 bases, and 4 bases had no gene match. From germline, CDR1 is SGHVS and CDR2 FNYEAQ. The CDR3 sequence: CASSQGQGGYEQYF. CDR3 in DNA: TGTGCCAGCAGCCAGGGACAGGGGGGGTACGAGCAGTACTTC.

The V call is TRBV11-3, the J call TRBJ1-5, with D unresolved. This CDR3 contains 20 residues. In germline, CDR1 is SGHNT, CDR2 YENEEA. V lost 5 bases and J lost 0, with 26 bases in between. The CDR3 coding sequence is TGTGCCAGCAGCACATCTAACAGAGCCTGTCCAGAATATAGCAATCAGCCCCAGCATTTT. Its protein is CASSTSNRACPEYSNQPQHF.

This chain joins TRBV10-1 and TRBJ2-1; 13 bases agree with TRBD2. CDR3 length: 16 residues. The junction had 8 bases not matched to a gene; V was cut back by 5 bases and J by 7 bases. Germline assignment: CDR1 WNHNN and CDR2 SYGVQD (reference sequence). The CDR3 coding sequence is TGCGCCAGCAGTTCAGGACTAGCGGGAGCGGGAAATGAGCAGTTCTTC. Translating gives CASSSGLAGAGNEQFF.

In DNA form, the CDR3 reads TGTGCCAGCAGTTTTCGGGGGAACAATCAGCCCCAGCATTTT. Translation: CASSFRGNNQPQHF. V gene TRBV6-6 combines with J gene TRBJ1-5, with D possibly matching TRBD1 (5 bases). Germline-derived CDR1 and CDR2 are MNHNY and SVGAGI (reference sequence). V was pared by 4 bases and J by 3 bases, with 10 bases between. This CDR3 region has 14 residues.

This rearrangement joins TRBV27 to TRBJ2-5; D is perhaps TRBD2 (7 bases). The J call is in doubt because the DNA end fits TRBJ2-7 better. Germline assignment: CDR1 MNHEY and CDR2 SMNVEV (reference sequence). CDR3 length: 13 amino acids. The CDR3 DNA reads as TGTGCCAGCAGCCTGAGGGGGGGATACGAGCAGTACTTC. Its translation is CASSLRGGYEQYF.

The chain has TRBV6-4 and TRBJ2-3; 7 positions match TRBD2. CDR3 length: 14 residues. Trimming took 3 bases from V and 0 from J; bases not matched to a gene: 0. In germline, CDR1 is MRHNA, CDR2 SNTAGT. The CDR3 DNA reads as TGTGCCAGCAGTGAACTAGCGAGCACAGATACGCAGTATTTT. This codes for CASSELASTDTQYF.

The chain links TRBV9 to TRBJ2-5, with TRBD2 matching 7 bases. TRBJ2-7 explains the end of the DNA better; the J call may be wrong. The germline V gene encodes CDR1 SGDLS and CDR2 YYNGEE. This CDR3 contains 12 residues. CDR3 in amino acids: CASAREDYEQYF. In DNA form, the CDR3 reads TGTGCCAGCGCACGGGAGGACTACGAGCAGTACTTC.